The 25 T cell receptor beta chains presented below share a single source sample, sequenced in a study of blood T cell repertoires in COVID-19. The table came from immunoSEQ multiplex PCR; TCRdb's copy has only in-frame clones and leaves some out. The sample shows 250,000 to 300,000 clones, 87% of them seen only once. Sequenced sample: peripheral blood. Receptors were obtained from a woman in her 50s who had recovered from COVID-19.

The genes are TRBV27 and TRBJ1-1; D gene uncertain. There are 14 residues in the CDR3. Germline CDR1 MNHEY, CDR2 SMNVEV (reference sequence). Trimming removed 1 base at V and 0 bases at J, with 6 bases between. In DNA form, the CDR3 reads TGTGCCAGCAGTTTATGGGCGTTGAACACTGAAGCTTTCTTT. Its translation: CASSLWALNTEAFF.

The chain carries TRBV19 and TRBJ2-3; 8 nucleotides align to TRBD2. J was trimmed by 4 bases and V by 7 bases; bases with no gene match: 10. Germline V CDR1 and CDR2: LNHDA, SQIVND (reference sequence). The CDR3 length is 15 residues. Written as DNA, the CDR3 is TGTGCCAGTACTTCGACGGGGGGGCCCGCAGATACGCAGTATTTT. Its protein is CASTSTGGPADTQYF.

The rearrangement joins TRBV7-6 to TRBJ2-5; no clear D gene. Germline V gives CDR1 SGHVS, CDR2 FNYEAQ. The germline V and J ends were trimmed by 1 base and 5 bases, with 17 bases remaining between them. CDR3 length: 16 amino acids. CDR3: CASSLVASPPRETQYF. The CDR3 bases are TGTGCCAGCAGCTTAGTGGCATCGCCCCCCCGCGAGACCCAGTACTTC.

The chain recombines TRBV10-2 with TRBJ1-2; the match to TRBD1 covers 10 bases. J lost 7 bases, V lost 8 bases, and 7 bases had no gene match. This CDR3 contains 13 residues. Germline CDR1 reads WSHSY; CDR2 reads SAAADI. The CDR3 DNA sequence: TGCGCCAGCGGAGACAGGGGGCTTGGTGGCTACACCTTC. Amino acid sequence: CASGDRGLGGYTF.

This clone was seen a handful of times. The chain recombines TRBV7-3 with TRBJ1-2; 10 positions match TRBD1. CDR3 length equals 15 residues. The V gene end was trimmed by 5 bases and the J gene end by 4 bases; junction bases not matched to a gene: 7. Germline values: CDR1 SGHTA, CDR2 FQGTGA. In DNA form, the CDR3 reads TGTGCCAGCAGCCCTTCCCGGGACAGGGGCTATGGCTACACCTTC. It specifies CASSPSRDRGYGYTF.

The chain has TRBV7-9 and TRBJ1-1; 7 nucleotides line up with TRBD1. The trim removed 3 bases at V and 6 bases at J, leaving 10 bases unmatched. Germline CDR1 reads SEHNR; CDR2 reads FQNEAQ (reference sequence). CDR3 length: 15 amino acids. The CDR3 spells CASSLRQGPDAEAFF. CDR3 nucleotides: TGTGCCAGCAGCTTGCGACAGGGCCCGGATGCTGAAGCTTTCTTT.

CDR3 region: CASSTRLAGAYEQYF. CDR3 DNA sequence: TGTGCCAGCAGTACCAGACTAGCGGGTGCCTACGAGCAGTACTTC. The chain joins TRBV27 to TRBJ2-7; 10 bases line up with TRBD2. V lost 5 bases and J lost 2; bases outside the gene matches: 6. The germline V gene encodes CDR1 MNHEY and CDR2 SMNVEV (reference sequence). This CDR3 has 15 amino acids.

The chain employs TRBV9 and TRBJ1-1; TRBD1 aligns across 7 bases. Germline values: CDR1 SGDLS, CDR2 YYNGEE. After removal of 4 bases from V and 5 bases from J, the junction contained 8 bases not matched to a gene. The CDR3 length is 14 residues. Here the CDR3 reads CASSPQPQGTEAFF. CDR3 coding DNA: TGTGCCAGCAGCCCACAGCCACAGGGGACTGAAGCTTTCTTT.

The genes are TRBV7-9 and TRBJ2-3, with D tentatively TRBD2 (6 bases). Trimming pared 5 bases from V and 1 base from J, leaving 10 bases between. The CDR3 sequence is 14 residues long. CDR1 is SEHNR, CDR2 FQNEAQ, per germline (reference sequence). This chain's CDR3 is CASSHGTGTDTQYF. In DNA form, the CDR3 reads TGTGCCAGCAGCCACGGGACTGGCACAGATACGCAGTATTTT. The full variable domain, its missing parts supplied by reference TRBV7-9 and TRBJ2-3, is DTGVSQNPRHKITKRGQNVTFRCDPISEHNRLYWYRQTLGQGPEFLTYFQNEAQLEKSRLLSDRFSAERPKGSFSTLEIQRTEQGDSAMYLCASSHGTGTDTQYFGPGTRLTVL.

The CDR3 here is CAWRASGAKGYEQYF. In DNA form, the CDR3 reads TGTGCCTGGAGGGCAAGCGGGGCAAAGGGTTACGAGCAGTACTTC. V is TRBV30 and J is TRBJ2-7, with TRBD2 matching 7 bases. The CDR3 spans 15 residues. V shed 3 bases, J shed 4 bases, and the junction held 12 bases outside the gene matches. Germline V gene lookup returns CDR1 GTSNPN and CDR2 SVGIG (reference sequence).

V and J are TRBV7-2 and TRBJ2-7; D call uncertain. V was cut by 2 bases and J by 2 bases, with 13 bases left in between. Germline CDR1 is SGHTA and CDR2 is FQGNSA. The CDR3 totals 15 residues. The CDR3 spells CASSLQAKQPYEQYF. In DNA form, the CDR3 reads TGTGCCAGCAGCTTACAGGCCAAGCAACCCTACGAGCAGTACTTC.

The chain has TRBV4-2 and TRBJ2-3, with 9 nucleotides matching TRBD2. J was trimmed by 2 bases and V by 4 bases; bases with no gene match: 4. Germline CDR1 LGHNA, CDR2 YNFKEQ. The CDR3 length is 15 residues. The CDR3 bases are TGTGCCAGCAGCCCCCAGCGGGGGGCCACAGATACGCAGTATTTT. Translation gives CASSPQRGATDTQYF.

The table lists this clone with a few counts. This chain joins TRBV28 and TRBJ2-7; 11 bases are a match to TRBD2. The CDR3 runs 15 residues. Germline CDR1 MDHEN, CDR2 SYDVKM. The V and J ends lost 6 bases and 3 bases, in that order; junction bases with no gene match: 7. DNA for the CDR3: TGTGCCAGCAGACTTACTAGCGGGAGAGTCTACGAGCAGTACTTC. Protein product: CASRLTSGRVYEQYF.

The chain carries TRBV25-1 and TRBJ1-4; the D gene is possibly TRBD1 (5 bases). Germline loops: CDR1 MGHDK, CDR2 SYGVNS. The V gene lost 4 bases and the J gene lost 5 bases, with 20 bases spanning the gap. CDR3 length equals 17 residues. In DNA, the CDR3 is TGTGCCAGCAGTGCCACGCGGGGGGGGACGGGGAATGAAAAACTGTTTTTT. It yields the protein CASSATRGGTGNEKLFF.

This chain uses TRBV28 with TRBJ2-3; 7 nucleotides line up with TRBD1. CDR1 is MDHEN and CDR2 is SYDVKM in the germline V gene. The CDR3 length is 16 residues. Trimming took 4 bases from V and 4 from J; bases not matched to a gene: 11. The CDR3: CASSSIDRALADTQYF. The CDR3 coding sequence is TGTGCCAGCAGTTCTATTGACAGGGCACTCGCAGATACGCAGTATTTT.

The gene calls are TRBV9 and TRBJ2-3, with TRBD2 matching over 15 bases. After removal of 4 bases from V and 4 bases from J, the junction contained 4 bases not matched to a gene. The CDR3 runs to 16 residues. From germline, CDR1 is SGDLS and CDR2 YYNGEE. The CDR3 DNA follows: TGTGCCAGCAGCAGACGGACTAGCGGGGGGGCAGATACGCAGTATTTT. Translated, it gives CASSRRTSGGADTQYF.

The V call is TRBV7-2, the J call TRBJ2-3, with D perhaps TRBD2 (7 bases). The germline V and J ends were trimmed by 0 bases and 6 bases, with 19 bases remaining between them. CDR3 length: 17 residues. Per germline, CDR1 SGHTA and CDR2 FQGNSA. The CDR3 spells CASSLARRGAGSDTQYF. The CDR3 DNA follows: TGTGCCAGCAGCTTAGCGCGCCGGGGGGCGGGCTCTGATACGCAGTATTTT.

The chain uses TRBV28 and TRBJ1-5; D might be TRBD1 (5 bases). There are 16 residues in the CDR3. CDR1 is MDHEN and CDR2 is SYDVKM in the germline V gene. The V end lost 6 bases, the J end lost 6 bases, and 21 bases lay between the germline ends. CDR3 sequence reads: CASSTIMGGTFQPQHF. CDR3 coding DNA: TGTGCCAGCAGCACCATTATGGGGGGTACTTTTCAGCCCCAGCATTTT.

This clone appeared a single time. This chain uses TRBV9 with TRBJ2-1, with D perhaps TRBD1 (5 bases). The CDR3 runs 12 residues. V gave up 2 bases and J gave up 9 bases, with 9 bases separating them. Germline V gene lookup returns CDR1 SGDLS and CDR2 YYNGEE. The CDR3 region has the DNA TGTGCCAGCAGCGTCACAGGCTCTGAGCAGTTCTTC. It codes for CASSVTGSEQFF.

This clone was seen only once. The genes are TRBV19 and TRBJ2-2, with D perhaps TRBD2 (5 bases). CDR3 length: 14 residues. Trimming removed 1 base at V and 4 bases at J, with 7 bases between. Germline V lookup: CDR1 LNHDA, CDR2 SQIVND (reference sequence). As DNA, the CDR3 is TGTGCCAGTAGTATAGGAGCGGCCACCGGGGAGCTGTTTTTT. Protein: CASSIGAATGELFF.

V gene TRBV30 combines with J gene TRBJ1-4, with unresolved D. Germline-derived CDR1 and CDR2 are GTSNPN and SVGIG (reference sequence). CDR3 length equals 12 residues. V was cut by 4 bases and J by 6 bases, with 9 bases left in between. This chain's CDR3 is CAWNGVDEKLFF. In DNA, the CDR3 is TGTGCCTGGAACGGAGTCGATGAAAAACTGTTTTTT.

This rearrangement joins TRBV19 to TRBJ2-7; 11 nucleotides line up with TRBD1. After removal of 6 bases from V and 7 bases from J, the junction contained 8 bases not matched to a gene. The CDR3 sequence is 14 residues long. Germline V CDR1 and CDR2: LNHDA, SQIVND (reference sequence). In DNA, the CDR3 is TGTGCCAGTAGCCTAGGACAGGGGGCGCGTGAGCAGTACTTC. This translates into CASSLGQGAREQYF.

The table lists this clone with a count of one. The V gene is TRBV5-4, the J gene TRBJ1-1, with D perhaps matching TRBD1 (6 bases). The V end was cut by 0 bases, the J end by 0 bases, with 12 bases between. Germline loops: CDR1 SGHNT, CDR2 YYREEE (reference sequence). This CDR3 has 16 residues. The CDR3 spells CASSLGSGQMNTEAFF. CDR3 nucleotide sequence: TGTGCCAGCAGCTTGGGGTCGGGACAAATGAACACTGAAGCTTTCTTT.

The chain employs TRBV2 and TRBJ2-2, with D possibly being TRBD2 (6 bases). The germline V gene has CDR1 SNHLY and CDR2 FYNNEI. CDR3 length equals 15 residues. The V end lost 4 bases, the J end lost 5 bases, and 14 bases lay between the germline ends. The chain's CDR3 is CASSVWGVETGELFF. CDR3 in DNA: TGTGCCAGCAGTGTGTGGGGGGTAGAGACCGGGGAGCTGTTTTTT.

CDR3 in DNA: TGTGCCAGCAGCTTTGACTCCCGGTTAGGAGGAGAGCAGTACTTC. Protein: CASSFDSRLGGEQYF. This sequence joins TRBV5-4 and TRBJ2-7; D might be TRBD2 (5 bases). V was trimmed by 2 bases and J by 7 bases, leaving 19 bases between them. CDR3 size: 15 residues. CDR1 is SGHNT and CDR2 is YYREEE in the germline V gene (reference sequence).